The clone carrying this T cell receptor (beta chain) showed up many times. From the multiplex PCR reads, TCRdb called clonotypes with MiXCR, one entry per CDR3 protein. In the table there are 85,000 to 130,000 distinct CDR3 sequences, roughly 29% of which are singletons. Samples came from axillary lymph nodes draining the breast cancer. This sample is part of a study of breast tumors, draining lymph nodes, adjacent tissues. This clonotype was obtained from a female donor with breast cancer. Some clones in this sample may be carry-over from other donors' samples. Sequenced material: axillary lymph node tissue.

CDR3 region: CASAPYAGGPHNEQFF. The CDR3 DNA sequence: TGTGCCAGTGCCCCCTACGCGGGGGGGCCTCACAATGAGCAGTTCTTC. The J gene is TRBJ2-1, the V gene TRBV19, with TRBD2 identical over 9 bases. Trimming at V came to 8 bases and at J to 5 bases, leaving 13 bases not matched to a gene. The CDR3 is made up of 16 amino acids. The germline gives CDR1 LNHDA, CDR2 SQIVND (reference sequence).